This T cell receptor beta chain was identified in a study of T-cell reconstitution after alpha-beta-depleted transplantation in children. Overall study findings and caveats: Some patients owed their high day-60 TCRbeta diversity to surviving recipient T cells and thymic progenitors. Expanded graft clones numbering several hundred reportedly gave rise to alpha-beta T cells about two months after transplant. T-cell counts and diversity at one year post-transplant came mainly from newly produced T cells.

TCRbeta library preparation incorporated unique molecular identifiers. TCRdb re-called the PCR reads through MiXCR, storing one row per CDR3 protein. The top ten clones hold 0.65% to 0.9% of a sample with 600,000 to 800,000 distinct CDR3 sequences, around 14% of them seen once. There are many counts of this clonotype. The antigen is undetermined. Trimming shortened V by 4 bases and J by 5 bases, and 4 bases separated the two germline ends. CDR3 length: 11 amino acids. Germline-derived CDR1 and CDR2 are SGHRS and YFSETQ. The sequence derives from a girl aged 2 to 10 with congenital amegakaryocytic thrombocytopenia, due to receive a stem cell transplant. This specimen consisted of PBMCs, obtained before TCRalphabeta/CD19-depleted stem cell transplant. The chain combines TRBV5-1 with TRBJ2-1; D ambiguous. This CDR3 reads CASSGDNEQFF. In nucleotides, the CDR3 is TGCGCCAGCAGCGGGGACAATGAGCAGTTCTTC.